This T cell receptor beta chain was sequenced for a study of shared clonotypes between healthy human individuals. The CDR3 is 15 amino acids. The V gene's germline CDR1 is SGHTA and CDR2 FQGNSA. V gave up 5 bases and J gave up 9 bases; unmatched junction bases: 11. The protocol was immunoSEQ multiplex PCR, while the TCRdb copy is restricted to in-frame clones and leaves out a portion. The sample holds millions of clones, approximately 95% seen once. Input material: naive CD4+ T cells from PBMCs. Subset in this sample: CD45RA+ positively selected. This clonotype was obtained from a man in his late teens or twenties in good health. Some clones in this sample may be carry-over from other donors' samples. The chain couples TRBV7-2 to TRBJ2-7, with 12 bases lining up with TRBD2. The CDR3 protein is CASSIGLAGSPGQYF. As DNA, the CDR3 is TGTGCCAGCAGCATCGGACTAGCGGGGTCCCCAGGGCAGTACTTC.